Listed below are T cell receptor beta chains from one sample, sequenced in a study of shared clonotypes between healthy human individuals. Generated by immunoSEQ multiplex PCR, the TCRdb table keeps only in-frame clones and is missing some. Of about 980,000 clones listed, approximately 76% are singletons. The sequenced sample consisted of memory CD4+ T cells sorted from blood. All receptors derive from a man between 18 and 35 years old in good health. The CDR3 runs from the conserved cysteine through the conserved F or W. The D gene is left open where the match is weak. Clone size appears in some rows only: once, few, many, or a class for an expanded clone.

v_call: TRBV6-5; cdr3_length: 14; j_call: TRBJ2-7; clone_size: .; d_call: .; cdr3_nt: TGTGCCAGCAGTTACATCAGGGGAGCCTACGAGCAGTACTTC; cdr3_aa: CASSYIRGAYEQYF
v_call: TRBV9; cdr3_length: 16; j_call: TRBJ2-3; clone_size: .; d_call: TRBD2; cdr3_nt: TGTGCCAGCAGCGTAGGACTAGCGGAAAGCACAGATACGCAGTATTTT; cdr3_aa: CASSVGLAESTDTQYF
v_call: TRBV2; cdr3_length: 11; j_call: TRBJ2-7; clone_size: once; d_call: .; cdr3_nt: TGTGCCAGCAGTGCCCTTCTGGAGCAGTACTTC; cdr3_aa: CASSALLEQYF
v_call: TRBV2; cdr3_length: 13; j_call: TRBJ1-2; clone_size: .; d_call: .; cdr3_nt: TGTGCCAGCAGTGAGAGGTGGGGGTCCGGCTACACCTTC; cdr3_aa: CASSERWGSGYTF
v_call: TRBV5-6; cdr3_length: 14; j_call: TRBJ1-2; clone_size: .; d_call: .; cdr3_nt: TGTGCCAGCAGCTTAGGGGGGATAAACTATGGCTACACCTTC; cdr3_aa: CASSLGGINYGYTF
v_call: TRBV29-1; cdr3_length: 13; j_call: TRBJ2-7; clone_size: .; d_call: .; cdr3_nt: TGCAGCGTTGGCCAGGGACTCTCCTACGAGCAGTACTTC; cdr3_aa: CSVGQGLSYEQYF
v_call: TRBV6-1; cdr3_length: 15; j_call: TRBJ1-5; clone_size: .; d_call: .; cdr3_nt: TGTGCCAGCAGTGGGCAGGGTGGGGGCAATCAGCCCCAGCATTTT; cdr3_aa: CASSGQGGGNQPQHF
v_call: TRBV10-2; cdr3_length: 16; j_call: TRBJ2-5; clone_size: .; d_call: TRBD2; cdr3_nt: TGCGCCAGCAGTGAGGGGACTAGCGGTCGACAAGAGACCCAGTACTTC; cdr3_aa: CASSEGTSGRQETQYF
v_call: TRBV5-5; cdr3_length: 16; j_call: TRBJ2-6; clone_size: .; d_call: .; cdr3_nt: TGTGCCAGCAGCGAACTAGGGACTCCTGGGGCCAACGTCCTGACTTTC; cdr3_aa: CASSELGTPGANVLTF
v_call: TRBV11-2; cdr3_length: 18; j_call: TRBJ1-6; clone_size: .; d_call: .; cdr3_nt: TGTGCCAGCAGCTTAATGTTCGGCAGGACCCTTGGGGCTTCACCCCTCCACTTT; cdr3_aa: CASSLMFGRTLGASPLHF
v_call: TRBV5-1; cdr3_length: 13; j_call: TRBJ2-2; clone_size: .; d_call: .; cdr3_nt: TGCGCCAGCAGCGCCAGGTCCCCCGGGGAGCTGTTTTTT; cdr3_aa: CASSARSPGELFF
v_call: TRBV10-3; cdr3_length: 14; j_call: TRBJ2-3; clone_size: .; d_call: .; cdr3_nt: TGTGCCATCAGGGAGGGGGTCGGCACAGATACGCAGTATTTT; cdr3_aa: CAIREGVGTDTQYF
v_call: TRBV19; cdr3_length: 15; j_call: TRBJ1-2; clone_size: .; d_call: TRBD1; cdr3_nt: TGTGCCTCTTGGACCGGGACAGGGAGCGACTATGGCTACACCTTC; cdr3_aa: CASWTGTGSDYGYTF
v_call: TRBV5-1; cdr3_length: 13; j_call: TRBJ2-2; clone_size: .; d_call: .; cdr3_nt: TGCGCCAGCAGCTTCTGGACTTCCGGGGAGCTGTTTTTT; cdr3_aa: CASSFWTSGELFF
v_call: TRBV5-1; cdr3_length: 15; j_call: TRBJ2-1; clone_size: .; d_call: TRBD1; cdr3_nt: TGCGCCAGCAGCTTGGCCGGGACAGAAGTCAATGAGCAGTTCTTC; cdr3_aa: CASSLAGTEVNEQFF
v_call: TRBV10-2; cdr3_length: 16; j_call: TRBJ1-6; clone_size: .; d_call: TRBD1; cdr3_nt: TGCGCCAGCAGTGACCTTCGTACAGGGGGGAATTCACCCCTCCACTTT; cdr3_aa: CASSDLRTGGNSPLHF
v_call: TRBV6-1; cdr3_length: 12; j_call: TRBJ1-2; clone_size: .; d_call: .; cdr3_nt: TGTGCCAGCAGTGAATGGGGGGGAGGCTACACCTTC; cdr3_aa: CASSEWGGGYTF
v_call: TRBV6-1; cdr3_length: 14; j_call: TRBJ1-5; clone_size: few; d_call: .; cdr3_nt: TGTGCCAGCAGTGAACGGGGGGTCAATCAGCCCCAGCATTTT; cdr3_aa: CASSERGVNQPQHF
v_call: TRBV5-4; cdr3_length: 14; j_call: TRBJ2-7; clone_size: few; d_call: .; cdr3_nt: TGTGCCAGCAGCTTGGACCCAGCTGCCTACGAGCAGTACTTC; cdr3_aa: CASSLDPAAYEQYF
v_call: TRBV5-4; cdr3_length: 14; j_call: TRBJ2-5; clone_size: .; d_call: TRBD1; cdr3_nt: TGTGCCAGCAAACGGACAGGGACACAAGAGACCCAGTACTTC; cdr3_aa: CASKRTGTQETQYF
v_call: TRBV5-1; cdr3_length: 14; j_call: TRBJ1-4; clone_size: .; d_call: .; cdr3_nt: TGCGCCAGCAGCTTGGGTGGAACTAATGAAAAACTGTTTTTT; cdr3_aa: CASSLGGTNEKLFF
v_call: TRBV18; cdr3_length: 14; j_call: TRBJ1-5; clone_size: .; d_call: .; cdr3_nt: TGTGCCAGCTCACCGGGGGATGGCAATCAGCCCCAGCATTTT; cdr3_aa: CASSPGDGNQPQHF
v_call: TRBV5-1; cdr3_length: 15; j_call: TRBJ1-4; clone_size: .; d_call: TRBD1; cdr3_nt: TGCGCCAGCAGCTTGGAGGGACAGGGAAGGGGAAAACTGTTTTTT; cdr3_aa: CASSLEGQGRGKLFF
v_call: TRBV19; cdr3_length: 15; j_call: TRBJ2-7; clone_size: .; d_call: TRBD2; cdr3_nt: TGTGCCAGTAGTACTGGACTAGCGGGAGCCTACGAGCAGTACTTC; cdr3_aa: CASSTGLAGAYEQYF
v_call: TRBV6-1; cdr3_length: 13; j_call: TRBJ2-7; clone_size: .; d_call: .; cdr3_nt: TGTGCCAGCAGTGTTGACAGCGTTGTCGAGCAGTACTTC; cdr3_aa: CASSVDSVVEQYF
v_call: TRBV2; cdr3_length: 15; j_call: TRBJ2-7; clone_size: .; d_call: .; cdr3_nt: TGTGCCAGCAGTGAACCGGACAGTCTGGGGGCCTCTCAGTACTTC; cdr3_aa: CASSEPDSLGASQYF
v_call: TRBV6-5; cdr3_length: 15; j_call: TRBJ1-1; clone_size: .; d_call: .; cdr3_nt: TGTGCCAGCAGTTACTCGAATGAAGGTGGAGGAGAAGCTTTCTTT; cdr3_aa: CASSYSNEGGGEAFF
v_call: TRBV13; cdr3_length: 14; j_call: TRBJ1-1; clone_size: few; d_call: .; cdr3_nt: TGTGCCAGCAGCTTAGGCCACGTACTACTTGAAGCTTTCTTT; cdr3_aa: CASSLGHVLLEAFF
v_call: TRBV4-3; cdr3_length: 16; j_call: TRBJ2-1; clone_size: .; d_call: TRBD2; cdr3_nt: TGCGCCAGCAGCCAAGGGGGACTAGCGGCCGTAAATGAGCAGTTCTTC; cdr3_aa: CASSQGGLAAVNEQFF
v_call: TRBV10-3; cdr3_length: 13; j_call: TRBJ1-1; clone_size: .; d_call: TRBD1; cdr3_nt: TGTGCCATCAGCCGACAGGGGATGGGTGAAGCTTTCTTT; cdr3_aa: CAISRQGMGEAFF
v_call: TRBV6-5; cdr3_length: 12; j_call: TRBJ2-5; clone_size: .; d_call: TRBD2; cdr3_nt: TGTGCCAGCACAACTAGCGGAGAGACCCAGTACTTC; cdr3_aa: CASTTSGETQYF
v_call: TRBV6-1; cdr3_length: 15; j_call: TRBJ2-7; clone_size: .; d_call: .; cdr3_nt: TGTGCCAGCAGTCTTCCACCGGGATCTGACTACGAGCAGTACTTC; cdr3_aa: CASSLPPGSDYEQYF
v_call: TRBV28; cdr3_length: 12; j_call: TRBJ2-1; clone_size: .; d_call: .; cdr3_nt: TGTGCCAGCAGTTCCTATGGGGTCGAGCAGTTCTTC; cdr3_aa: CASSSYGVEQFF
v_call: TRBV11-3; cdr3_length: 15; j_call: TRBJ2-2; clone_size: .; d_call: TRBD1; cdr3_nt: TGTGCCAGCAGCTTGGGACAGGGGCGAGCCGGGGAGCTGTTTTTT; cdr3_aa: CASSLGQGRAGELFF
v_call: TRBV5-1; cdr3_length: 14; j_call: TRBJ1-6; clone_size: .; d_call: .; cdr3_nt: TGCGCCAGCAGCTTGGTGGCAGATAATTCACCCCTCCACTTT; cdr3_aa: CASSLVADNSPLHF
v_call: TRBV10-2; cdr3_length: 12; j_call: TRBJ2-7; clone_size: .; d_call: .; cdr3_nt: TGCGCCAGCAGGGGTCCGTCCTACGAGCAGTACTTC; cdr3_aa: CASRGPSYEQYF
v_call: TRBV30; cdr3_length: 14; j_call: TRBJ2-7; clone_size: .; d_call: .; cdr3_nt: TGTGCCTGGAGTGTTGCCCTTGCGGGTCCTCTGCAGTACTTC; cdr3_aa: CAWSVALAGPLQYF
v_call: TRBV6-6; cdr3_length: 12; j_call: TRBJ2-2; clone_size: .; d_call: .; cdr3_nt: TGTGCCAGCAGTTATGGGACAGGGGAGCTGTTTTTT; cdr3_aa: CASSYGTGELFF